This T cell receptor (beta chain) was profiled in a study of T-cell reconstitution after alpha-beta-depleted transplantation in children. Whole-study findings and limits: One year after transplant, T-cell counts and diversity came mostly from newly produced T cells. In patients about two months after transplant, alpha-beta T cells reportedly arose from several hundred expanded graft clones. Day-60 TCRbeta diversity that was high in some patients was derived from surviving recipient T cells and thymic progenitors.

Unique molecular identifiers featured in how the TCRbeta library was prepared. A single record per CDR3 protein comes from TCRdb applying MiXCR to the PCR reads. This sample carries over 150,000 distinct CDR3 sequences, about 6.6% of them seen once, and the ten largest clones take 5.5%. This clonotype was observed at least ten times. The antigen is not known. The germline CDR1 and CDR2 sequences are LNHNV and YYDKDF (reference sequence). V lost 0 bases and J 4 bases, leaving 13 bases between the germline ends. CDR3 length: 15 amino acids. The clonotype comes from a boy aged 2 to 10 with acute lymphoblastic leukemia, due to receive a stem cell transplant. The rearrangement joins TRBV15 to TRBJ2-7, with a weak D call TRBD1 (6 bases). This specimen was PBMCs, taken before TCRalphabeta/CD19-depleted stem cell transplant. CDR3 sequence reads: CATSRDFGQTYEQYF. In DNA form, the CDR3 reads TGTGCCACCAGCAGAGACTTCGGACAGACATACGAGCAGTACTTC.